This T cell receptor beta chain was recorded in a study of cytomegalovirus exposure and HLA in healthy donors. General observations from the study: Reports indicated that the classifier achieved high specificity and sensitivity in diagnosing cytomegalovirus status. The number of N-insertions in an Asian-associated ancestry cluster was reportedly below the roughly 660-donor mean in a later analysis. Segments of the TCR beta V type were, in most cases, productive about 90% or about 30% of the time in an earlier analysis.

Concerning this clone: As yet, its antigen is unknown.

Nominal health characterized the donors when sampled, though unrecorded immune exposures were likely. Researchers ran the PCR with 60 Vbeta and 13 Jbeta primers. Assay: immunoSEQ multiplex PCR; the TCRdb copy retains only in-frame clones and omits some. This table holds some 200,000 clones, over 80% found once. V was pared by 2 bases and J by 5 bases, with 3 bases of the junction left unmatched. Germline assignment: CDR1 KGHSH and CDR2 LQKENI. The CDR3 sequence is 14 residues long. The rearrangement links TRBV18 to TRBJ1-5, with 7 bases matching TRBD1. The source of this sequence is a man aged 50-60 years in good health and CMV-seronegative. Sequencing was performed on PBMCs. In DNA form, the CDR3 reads TGTGCCAGCTCACCATCGCAGGGGGATCAGCCCCAGCATTTT. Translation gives CASSPSQGDQPQHF.